These T cell receptor beta chains were read from a single sample in a study of shared clonotypes between healthy human individuals. Libraries were prepared by immunoSEQ multiplex PCR; TCRdb keeps only in-frame clonotypes and omits some of them. The repertoire holds about 680,000 clones, with more than 70% as singletons. Sequencing was carried out using memory CD4+ T cells sorted from blood. These receptors were obtained from a woman aged 25 to 39 in good health. Both conserved end residues are trimmed from each CDR3. The order of the fields is CDR3 length, V gene, J gene, D gene, CDR3 protein. D genes are given only for firm matches.

>14|TRBV30|TRBJ1-5|TRBD1
AWSPPPDRGPQPQH
>14|TRBV28|TRBJ1-5|TRBD1
ASRPATGVGNQPQH
>11|TRBV7-9|TRBJ2-5|TRBD2
ASARGGAETQY
>12|TRBV6-5|TRBJ1-2|NA
ASKTDRSNYGYT
>13|TRBV7-2|TRBJ2-4|NA
ASSYAGPVRNIQY
>13|TRBV5-1|TRBJ1-1|NA
ASSRDHDMNTEAF
>14|TRBV5-4|TRBJ2-3|TRBD2
ASSLVAGGPTDTQY
>12|TRBV27|TRBJ1-1|NA
ASSWYRGNTEAF
>12|TRBV2|TRBJ1-5|TRBD1
ASGDRGEDQPQH
>14|TRBV28|TRBJ2-6|TRBD2
ATDAGVTAGANVLT
>11|TRBV7-2|TRBJ2-4|NA
ASSLSGESIQY
>14|TRBV4-2|TRBJ1-5|NA
ASSQVQGSGNQPQH
>15|TRBV11-1|TRBJ2-5|TRBD1
ASSPPPGQADGETQY
>13|TRBV19|TRBJ1-5|NA
ASEPGGWGNQPQH
>12|TRBV28|TRBJ1-2|NA
ASSLRGLSYGYT
>12|TRBV5-4|TRBJ2-7|NA
ASSAGVGSYEQY
>10|TRBV4-1|TRBJ2-1|NA
ASSQALGRQF
>10|TRBV29-1|TRBJ2-1|TRBD2
SVEPAGHEQF
>13|TRBV30|TRBJ2-3|NA
AWRLADSSTDTQY
>12|TRBV27|TRBJ2-2|NA
ASSLAQATGELF
>12|TRBV7-8|TRBJ1-4|NA
ASSKDEANEKLF
>14|TRBV30|TRBJ2-5|TRBD2
AWSKKRLAGVETQY
>11|TRBV4-2|TRBJ2-3|TRBD2
ASSQEGLAEHI
>15|TRBV5-4|TRBJ1-1|NA
ASSLGGAGRSDTEAF
>13|TRBV6-1|TRBJ2-5|NA
ASSDPFLGQETQY
>16|TRBV25-1|TRBJ2-7|NA
ASSNPSGAGKGVGEQY
>12|TRBV19|TRBJ2-1|NA
ASKREADYNEQF
>15|TRBV19|TRBJ2-2|TRBD2
ASNALLAGGHTGELF
>10|TRBV28|TRBJ2-7|NA
ASTSGAPEQY
>12|TRBV7-8|TRBJ1-1|NA
ASSLQRTVLEAF
>11|TRBV30|NA|TRBD2
AWSVAGTYEQY
>13|TRBV7-9|TRBJ2-7|NA
ASTSGGGRGYEQY
>13|TRBV19|TRBJ1-5|TRBD1
ASSSRQGLSQPQH
>13|TRBV25-1|TRBJ1-1|TRBD1
ASSDGGTGDTEAF
>11|TRBV18|TRBJ2-5|NA
ASSPNREETQY
>12|TRBV7-8|TRBJ1-1|NA
ASSLGGQNTEAF
>12|TRBV19|TRBJ2-3|TRBD2
ATRTSGSTDTQY
>10|TRBV28|TRBJ2-7|NA
ATFTGNLGQY
>11|TRBV28|TRBJ1-2|TRBD1
ASSRDSNYGYT
>11|TRBV6-6|TRBJ2-1|NA
ASSYARNNEQF
>15|TRBV6-1|TRBJ1-2|TRBD1
ASSDDRGSPGDYGYT
>14|TRBV11-2|TRBJ2-2|TRBD2
ASSLLASGVGGELF
>14|TRBV5-4|TRBJ2-3|TRBD2
ASSLALAGEADTQY
>13|TRBV7-9|TRBJ2-2|NA
ASSPFRSGPGELF
>13|TRBV2|TRBJ1-3|NA
ASSTSGSRGNTIY
>12|TRBV11-2|TRBJ2-7|TRBD1
ASSLLGGPYEQY
>13|TRBV2|TRBJ2-5|NA
ASSRDSEYQETQY
>14|TRBV5-1|TRBJ2-1|TRBD2
ASRGLAGGPWNEQF
>13|TRBV15|TRBJ2-1|NA
ATSREGHRYNEQF